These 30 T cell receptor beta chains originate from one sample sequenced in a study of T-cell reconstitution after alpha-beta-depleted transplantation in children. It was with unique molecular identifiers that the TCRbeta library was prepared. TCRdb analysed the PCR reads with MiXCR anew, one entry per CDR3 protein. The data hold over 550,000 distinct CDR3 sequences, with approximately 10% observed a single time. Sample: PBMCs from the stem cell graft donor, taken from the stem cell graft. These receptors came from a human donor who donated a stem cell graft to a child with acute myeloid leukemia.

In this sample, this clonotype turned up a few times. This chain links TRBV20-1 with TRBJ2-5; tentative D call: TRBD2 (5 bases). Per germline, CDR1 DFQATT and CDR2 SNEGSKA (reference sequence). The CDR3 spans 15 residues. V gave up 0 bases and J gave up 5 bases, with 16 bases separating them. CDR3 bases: TGCAGTGCTAGAGATCCTCAGCGGACCGGGGAGACCCAGTACTTC. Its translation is CSARDPQRTGETQYF.

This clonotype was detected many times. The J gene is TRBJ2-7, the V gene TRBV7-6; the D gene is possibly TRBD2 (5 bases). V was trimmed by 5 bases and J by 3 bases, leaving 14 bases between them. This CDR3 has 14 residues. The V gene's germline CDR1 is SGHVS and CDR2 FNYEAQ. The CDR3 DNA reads TGTGCCAGCAGCCCTAGGACTGGAATCTACGAGCAGTACTTC. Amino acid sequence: CASSPRTGIYEQYF.

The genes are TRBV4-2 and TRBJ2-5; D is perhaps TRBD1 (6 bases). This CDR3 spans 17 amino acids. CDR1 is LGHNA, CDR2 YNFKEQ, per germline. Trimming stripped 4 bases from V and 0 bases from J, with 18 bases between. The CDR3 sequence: CASSPVSGRDNQETQYF. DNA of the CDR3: TGTGCCAGCAGCCCAGTTTCGGGAAGGGACAACCAAGAGACCCAGTACTTC.

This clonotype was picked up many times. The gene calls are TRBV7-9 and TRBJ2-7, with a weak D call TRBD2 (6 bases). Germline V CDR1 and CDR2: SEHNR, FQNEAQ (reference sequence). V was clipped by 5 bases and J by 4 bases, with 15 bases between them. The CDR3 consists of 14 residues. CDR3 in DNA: TGTGCCAGCAGCCGGGACTTCCCCTATTACGAGCAGTACTTC. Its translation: CASSRDFPYYEQYF.

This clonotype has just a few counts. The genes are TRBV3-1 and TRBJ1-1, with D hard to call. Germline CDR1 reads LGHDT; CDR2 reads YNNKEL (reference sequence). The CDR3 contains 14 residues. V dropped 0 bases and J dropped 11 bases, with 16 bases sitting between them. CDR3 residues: CASSQEGRALGAFF. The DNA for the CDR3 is TGTGCCAGCAGCCAAGAGGGTCGGGCCCTTGGGGCTTTCTTT. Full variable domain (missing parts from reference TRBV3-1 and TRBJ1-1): DTAVSQTPKYLVTQMGNDKSIKCEQNLGHDTMYWYKQDSKKFLKIMFSYNNKELIINETVPNRFSPKSPDKAHLNLHINSLELGDSAVYFCASSQEGRALGAFFGQGTRLTVV.

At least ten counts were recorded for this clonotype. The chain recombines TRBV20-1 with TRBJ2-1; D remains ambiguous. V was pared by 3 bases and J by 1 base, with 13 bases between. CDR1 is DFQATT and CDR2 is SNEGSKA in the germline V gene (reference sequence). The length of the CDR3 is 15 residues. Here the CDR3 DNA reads TGCAGTGCTAGGGTGGGTGCGCAATCCTACAATGAGCAGTTCTTC. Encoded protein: CSARVGAQSYNEQFF.

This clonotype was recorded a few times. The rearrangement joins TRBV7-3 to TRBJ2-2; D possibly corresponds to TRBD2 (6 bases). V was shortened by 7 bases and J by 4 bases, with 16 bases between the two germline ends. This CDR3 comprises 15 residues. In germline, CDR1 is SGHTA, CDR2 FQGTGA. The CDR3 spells CASTTAGKGTGELFF. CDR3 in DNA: TGTGCCAGCACCACCGCGGGAAAGGGCACCGGGGAGCTGTTTTTT.

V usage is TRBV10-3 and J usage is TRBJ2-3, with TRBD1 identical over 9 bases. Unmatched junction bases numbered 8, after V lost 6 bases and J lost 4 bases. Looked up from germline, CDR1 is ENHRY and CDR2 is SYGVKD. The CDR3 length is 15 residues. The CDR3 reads CAISTGQGSSDTQYF. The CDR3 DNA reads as TGTGCCATCAGCACGGGACAGGGAAGTTCAGATACGCAGTATTTT.

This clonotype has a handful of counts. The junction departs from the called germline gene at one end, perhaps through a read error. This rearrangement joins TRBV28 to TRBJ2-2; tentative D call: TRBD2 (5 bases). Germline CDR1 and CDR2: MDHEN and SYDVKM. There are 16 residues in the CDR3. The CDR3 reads CASRTSGLGGTGELFF. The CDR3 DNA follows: TGCGCCAGCAGGACCTCGGGGTTAGGAGGTACCGGGGAGCTGTTTTTT.

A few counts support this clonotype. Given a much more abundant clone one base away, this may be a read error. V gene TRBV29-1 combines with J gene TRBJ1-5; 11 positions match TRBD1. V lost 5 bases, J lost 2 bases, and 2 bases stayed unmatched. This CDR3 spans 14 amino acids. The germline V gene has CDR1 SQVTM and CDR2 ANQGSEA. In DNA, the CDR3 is TGCAGCGTTCGGGGACAGGGGGGCAATCAGCCCCAGCATTTT. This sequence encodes CSVRGQGGNQPQHF.

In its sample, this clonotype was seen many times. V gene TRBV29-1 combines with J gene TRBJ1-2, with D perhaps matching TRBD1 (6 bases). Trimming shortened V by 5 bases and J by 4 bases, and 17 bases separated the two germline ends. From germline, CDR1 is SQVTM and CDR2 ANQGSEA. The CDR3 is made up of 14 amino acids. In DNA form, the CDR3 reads TGCAGCGTTTACACAGGGACGAGAGGCTATGGCTACACCTTC. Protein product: CSVYTGTRGYGYTF.

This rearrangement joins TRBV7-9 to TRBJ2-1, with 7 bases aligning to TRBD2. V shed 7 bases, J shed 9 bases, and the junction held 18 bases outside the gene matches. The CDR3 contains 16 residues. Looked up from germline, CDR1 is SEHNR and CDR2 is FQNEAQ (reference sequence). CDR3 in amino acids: CASTPGTGGRQGEQFF. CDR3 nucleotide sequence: TGTGCCAGCACCCCCGGAACGGGAGGCCGCCAGGGTGAGCAGTTCTTC. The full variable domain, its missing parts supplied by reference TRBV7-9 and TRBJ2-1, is DTGVSQNPRHKITKRGQNVTFRCDPISEHNRLYWYRQTLGQGPEFLTYFQNEAQLEKSRLLSDRFSAERPKGSFSTLEIQRTEQGDSAMYLCASTPGTGGRQGEQFFGPGTRLTVL.

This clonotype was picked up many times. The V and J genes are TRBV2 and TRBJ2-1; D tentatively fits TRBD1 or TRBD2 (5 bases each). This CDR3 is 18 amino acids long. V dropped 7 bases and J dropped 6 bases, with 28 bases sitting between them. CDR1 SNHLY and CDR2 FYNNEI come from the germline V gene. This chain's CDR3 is CASKVGVGTPLLRNEQFF. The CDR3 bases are TGTGCCAGCAAAGTTGGTGTGGGGACCCCTTTGCTACGCAATGAGCAGTTCTTC.

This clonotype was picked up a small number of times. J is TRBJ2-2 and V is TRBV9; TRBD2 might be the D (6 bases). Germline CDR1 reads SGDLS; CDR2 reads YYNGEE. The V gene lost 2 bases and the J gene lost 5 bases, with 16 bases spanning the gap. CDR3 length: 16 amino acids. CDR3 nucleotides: TGTGCCAGCAGCGTTGGGGTGGCGGGAAGTACCGGGGAGCTGTTTTTT. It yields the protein CASSVGVAGSTGELFF.

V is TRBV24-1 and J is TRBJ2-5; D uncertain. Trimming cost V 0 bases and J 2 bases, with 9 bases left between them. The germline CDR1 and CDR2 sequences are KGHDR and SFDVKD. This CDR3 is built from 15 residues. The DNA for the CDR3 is TGTGCCACCAGTGATTTGACAGAGGATCAAGAGACCCAGTACTTC. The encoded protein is CATSDLTEDQETQYF.

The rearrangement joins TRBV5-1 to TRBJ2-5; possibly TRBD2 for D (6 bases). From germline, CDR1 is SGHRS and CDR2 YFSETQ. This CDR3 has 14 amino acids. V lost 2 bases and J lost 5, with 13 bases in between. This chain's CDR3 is CASSFGGLGETQYF. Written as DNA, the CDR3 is TGCGCCAGCAGCTTTGGAGGGCTCGGGGAGACCCAGTACTTC. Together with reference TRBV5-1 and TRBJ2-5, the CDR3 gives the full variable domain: KAGVTQTPRYLIKTRGQQVTLSCSPISGHRSVSWYQQTPGQGLQFLFEYFSETQRNKGNFPGRFSGRQFSNSRSEMNVSTLELGDSALYLCASSFGGLGETQYFGPGTRLLVL.

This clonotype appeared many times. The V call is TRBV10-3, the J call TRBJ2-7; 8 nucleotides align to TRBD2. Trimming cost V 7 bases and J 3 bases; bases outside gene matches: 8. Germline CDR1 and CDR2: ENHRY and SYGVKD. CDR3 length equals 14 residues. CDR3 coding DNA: TGTGCCATCACCCCAGCGGGGGCCCTCTACGAGCAGTACTTC. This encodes CAITPAGALYEQYF.

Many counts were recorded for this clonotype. CDR3 sequence reads: CASSQTAGGFDEQFF. The DNA of the CDR3 is TGCGCCAGCAGCCAGACGGCGGGAGGGTTCGATGAGCAGTTCTTC. This chain links TRBV4-3 with TRBJ2-1; 9 bases fit TRBD2. V dropped 3 bases and J dropped 8; count of bases not matched to a gene: 8. Germline assignment: CDR1 LGHNA and CDR2 YSLEER. The CDR3 covers 15 residues.

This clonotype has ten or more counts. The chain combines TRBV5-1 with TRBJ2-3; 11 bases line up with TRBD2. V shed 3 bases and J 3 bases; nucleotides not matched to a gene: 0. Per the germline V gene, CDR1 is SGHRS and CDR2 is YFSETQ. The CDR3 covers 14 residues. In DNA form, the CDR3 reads TGCGCCAGCAGCTGGACTAGCGGGACAGATACGCAGTATTTT. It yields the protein CASSWTSGTDTQYF. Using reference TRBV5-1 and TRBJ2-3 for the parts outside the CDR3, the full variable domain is KAGVTQTPRYLIKTRGQQVTLSCSPISGHRSVSWYQQTPGQGLQFLFEYFSETQRNKGNFPGRFSGRQFSNSRSEMNVSTLELGDSALYLCASSWTSGTDTQYFGPGTRLTVL.

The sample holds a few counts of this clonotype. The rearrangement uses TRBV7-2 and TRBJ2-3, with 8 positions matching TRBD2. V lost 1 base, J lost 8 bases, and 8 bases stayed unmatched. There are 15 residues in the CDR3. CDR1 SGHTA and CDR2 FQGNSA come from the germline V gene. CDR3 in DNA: TGTGCCAGCAGCTTAGGCCAGCGGGAGATGGGTACGCAGTATTTT. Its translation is CASSLGQREMGTQYF.

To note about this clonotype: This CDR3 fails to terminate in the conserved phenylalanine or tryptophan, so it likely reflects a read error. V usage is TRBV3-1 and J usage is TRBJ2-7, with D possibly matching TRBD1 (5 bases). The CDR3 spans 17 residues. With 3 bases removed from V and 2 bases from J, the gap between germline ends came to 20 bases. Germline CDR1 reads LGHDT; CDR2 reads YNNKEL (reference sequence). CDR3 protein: CASSQHPSGQGPYEQYY. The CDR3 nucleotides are TGTGCCAGCAGCCAGCATCCATCCGGCCAGGGCCCCTACGAGCAGTACTAC.

CDR3 amino acids: CSATSRGQQTYEQYF. The CDR3 bases are TGCAGTGCTACCAGTCGGGGACAGCAAACCTACGAGCAGTACTTC. V is TRBV20-1 and J is TRBJ2-7; 7 bases fit TRBD1. Trimming took 4 bases from V and 2 from J; bases not matched to a gene: 11. The CDR3 covers 15 residues. Germline CDR1 DFQATT, CDR2 SNEGSKA (reference sequence).

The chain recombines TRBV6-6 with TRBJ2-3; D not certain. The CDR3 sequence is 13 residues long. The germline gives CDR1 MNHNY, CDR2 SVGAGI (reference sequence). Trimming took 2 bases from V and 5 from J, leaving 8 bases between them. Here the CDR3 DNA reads TGTGCCAGCAGTTACATAACTGGAGATACGCAGTATTTT. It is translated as CASSYITGDTQYF.

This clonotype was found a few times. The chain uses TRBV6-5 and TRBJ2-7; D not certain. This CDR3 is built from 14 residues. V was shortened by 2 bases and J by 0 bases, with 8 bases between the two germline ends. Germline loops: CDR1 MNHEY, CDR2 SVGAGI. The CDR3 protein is CASSYGRTSYEQYF. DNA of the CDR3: TGTGCCAGCAGTTACGGACGGACCTCCTACGAGCAGTACTTC.

CDR3: CSAPLGYNNSPLHF. The CDR3 DNA is TGCAGTGCCCCCCTGGGATACAATAATTCACCCCTCCACTTT. The chain employs TRBV20-1 and TRBJ1-6, with D unclear. The length of the CDR3 is 14 residues. Germline assignment: CDR1 DFQATT and CDR2 SNEGSKA (reference sequence). The ends were cut back, 6 bases at V and 5 bases at J, with 14 bases in the middle.

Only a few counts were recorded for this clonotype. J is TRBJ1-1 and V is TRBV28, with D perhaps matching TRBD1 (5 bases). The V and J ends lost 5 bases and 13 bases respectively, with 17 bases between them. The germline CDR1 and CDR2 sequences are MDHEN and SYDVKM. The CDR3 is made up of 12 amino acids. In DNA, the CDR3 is TGTGCCAGCAGTCCGGGAGGGGTTCGGGGTTTCTTT. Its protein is CASSPGGVRGFF.

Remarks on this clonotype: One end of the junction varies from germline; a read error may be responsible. The CDR3 DNA reads as TGCGCCAGCAGTTCCCCGTCTGGGGGACTCGGATCACCCCTCCACTTT. Its translation: CASSSPSGGLGSPLHF. The genes are TRBV12-3 or TRBV12-4 and TRBJ1-6, with a tentative D call TRBD1 (5 bases). This CDR3 has 16 residues.

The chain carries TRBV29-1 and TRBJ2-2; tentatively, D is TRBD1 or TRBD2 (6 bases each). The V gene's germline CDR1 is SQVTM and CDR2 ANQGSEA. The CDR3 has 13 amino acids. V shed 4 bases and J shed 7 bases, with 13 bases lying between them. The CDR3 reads CSVARGHGGELFF. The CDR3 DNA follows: TGCAGCGTTGCCCGGGGGCATGGCGGGGAGCTGTTTTTT.

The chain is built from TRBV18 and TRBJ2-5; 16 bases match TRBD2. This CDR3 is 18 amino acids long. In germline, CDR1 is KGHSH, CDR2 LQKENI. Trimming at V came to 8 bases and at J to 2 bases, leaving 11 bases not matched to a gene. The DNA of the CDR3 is TGTGCCAGCACCATGGGACTAGCGGGAGGGCCGGAACAAGAGACCCAGTACTTC. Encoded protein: CASTMGLAGGPEQETQYF.

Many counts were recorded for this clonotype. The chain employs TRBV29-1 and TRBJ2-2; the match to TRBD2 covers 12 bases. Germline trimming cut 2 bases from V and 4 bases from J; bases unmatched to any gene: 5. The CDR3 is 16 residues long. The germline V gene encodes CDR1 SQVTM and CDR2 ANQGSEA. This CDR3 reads CSVEIGLAGLTGELFF. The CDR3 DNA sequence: TGCAGCGTTGAAATCGGACTAGCGGGGCTCACCGGGGAGCTGTTTTTT.